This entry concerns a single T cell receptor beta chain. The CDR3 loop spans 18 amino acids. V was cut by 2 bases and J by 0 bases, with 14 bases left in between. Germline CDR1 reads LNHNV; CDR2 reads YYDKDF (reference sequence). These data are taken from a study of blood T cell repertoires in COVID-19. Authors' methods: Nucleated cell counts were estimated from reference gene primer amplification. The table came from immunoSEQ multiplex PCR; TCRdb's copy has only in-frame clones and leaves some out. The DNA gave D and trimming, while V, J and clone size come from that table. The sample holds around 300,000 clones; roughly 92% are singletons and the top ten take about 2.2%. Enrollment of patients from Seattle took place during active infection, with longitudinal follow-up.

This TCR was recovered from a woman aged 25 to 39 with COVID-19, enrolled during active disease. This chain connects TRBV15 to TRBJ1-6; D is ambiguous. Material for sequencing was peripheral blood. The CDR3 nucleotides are TGTGCCACCAGCAGATCAGGCCCCGGCAGCTCCTATAATTCACCCCTCCACTTT. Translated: CATSRSGPGSSYNSPLHF.